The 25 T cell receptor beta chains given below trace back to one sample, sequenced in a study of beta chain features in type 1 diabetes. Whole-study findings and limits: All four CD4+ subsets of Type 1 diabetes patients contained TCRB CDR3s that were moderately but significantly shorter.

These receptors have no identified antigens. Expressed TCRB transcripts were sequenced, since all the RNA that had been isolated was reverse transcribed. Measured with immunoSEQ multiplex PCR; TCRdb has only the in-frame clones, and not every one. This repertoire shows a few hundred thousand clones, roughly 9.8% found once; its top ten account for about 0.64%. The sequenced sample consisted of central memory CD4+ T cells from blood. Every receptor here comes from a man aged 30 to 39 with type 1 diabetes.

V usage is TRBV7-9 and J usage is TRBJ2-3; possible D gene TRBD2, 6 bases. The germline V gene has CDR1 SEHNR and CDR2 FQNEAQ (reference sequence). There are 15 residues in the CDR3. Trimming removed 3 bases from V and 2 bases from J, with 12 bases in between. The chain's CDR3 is CASSLGTAVTDTQYF. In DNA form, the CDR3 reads TGTGCCAGCAGCTTGGGGACTGCTGTCACAGATACGCAGTATTTT. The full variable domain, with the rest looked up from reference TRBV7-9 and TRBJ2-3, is DTGVSQNPRHKITKRGQNVTFRCDPISEHNRLYWYRQTLGQGPEFLTYFQNEAQLEKSRLLSDRFSAERPKGSFSTLEIQRTEQGDSAMYLCASSLGTAVTDTQYFGPGTRLTVL.

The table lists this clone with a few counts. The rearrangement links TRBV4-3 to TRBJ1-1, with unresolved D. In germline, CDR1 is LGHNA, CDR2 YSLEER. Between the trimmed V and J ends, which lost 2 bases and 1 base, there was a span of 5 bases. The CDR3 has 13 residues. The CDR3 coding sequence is TGCGCCAGCAGCCAACAGAGGAACACTGAAGCTTTCTTT. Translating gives CASSQQRNTEAFF.

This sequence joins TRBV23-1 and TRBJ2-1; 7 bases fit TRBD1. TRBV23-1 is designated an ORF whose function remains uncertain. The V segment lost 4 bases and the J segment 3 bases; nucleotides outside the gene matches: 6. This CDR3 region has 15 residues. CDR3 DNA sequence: TGCGCCAGCAGTCGACCCAACAGGGGCTACAATGAGCAGTTCTTC. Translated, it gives CASSRPNRGYNEQFF.

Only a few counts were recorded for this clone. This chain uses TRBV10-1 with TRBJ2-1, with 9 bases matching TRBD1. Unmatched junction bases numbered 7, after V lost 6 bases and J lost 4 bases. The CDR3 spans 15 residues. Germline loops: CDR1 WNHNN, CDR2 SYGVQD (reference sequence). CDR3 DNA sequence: TGCGCCAGCAGCGGGGGACAGGGACTTTACAATGAGCAGTTCTTC. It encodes CASSGGQGLYNEQFF.

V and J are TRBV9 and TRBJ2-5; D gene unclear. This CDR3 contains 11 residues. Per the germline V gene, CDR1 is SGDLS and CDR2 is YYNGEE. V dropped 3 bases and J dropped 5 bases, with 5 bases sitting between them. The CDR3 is CASSELETQYF. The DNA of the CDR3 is TGTGCCAGCAGCGAGCTGGAGACCCAGTACTTC.

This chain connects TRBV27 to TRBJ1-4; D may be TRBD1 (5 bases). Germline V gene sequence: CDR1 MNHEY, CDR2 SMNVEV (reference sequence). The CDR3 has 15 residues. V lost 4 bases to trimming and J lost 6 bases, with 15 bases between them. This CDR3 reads CASSSHQSGDEKLFF. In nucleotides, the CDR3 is TGTGCCAGCAGTTCTCATCAGTCGGGGGATGAAAAACTGTTTTTT.

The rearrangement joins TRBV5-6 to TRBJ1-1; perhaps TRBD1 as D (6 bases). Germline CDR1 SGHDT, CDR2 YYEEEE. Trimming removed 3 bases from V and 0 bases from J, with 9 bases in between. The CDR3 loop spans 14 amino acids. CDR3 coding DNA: TGTGCCAGCAGCTCCTACAGGGTGAACACTGAAGCTTTCTTT. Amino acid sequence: CASSSYRVNTEAFF.

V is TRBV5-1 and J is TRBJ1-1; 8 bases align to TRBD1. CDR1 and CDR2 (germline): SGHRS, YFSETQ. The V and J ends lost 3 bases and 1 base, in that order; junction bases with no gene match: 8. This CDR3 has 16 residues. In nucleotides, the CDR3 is TGCGCCAGCAGCTCTACCACAGGGGGGAGGAACACTGAAGCTTTCTTT. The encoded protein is CASSSTTGGRNTEAFF.

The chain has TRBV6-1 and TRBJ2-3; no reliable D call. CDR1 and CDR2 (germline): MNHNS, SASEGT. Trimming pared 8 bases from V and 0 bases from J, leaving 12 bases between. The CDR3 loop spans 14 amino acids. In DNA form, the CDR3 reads TGTGCCAGCTTGAAGGGCGGTAGCACAGATACGCAGTATTTT. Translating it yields CASLKGGSTDTQYF.

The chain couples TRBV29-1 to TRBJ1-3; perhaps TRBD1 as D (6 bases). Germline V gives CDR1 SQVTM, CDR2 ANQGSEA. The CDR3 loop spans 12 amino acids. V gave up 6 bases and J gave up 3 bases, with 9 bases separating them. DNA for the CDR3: TGCAGCGTGACAGGCTTTGGAAACACCATATATTTT. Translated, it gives CSVTGFGNTIYF.

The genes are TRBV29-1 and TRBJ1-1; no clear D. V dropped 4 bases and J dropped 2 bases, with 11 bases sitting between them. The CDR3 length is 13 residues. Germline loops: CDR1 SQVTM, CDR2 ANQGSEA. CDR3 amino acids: CSVAFRQNTEAFF. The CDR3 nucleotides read TGCAGCGTTGCTTTTCGGCAAAACACTGAAGCTTTCTTT.

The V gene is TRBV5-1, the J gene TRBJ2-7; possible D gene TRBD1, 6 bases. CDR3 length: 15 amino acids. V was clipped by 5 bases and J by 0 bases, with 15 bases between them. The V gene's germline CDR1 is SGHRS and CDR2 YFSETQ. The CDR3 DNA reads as TGCGCCAGCAGACAGGGCCTGTTGAGCTCCTACGAGCAGTACTTC. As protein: CASRQGLLSSYEQYF.

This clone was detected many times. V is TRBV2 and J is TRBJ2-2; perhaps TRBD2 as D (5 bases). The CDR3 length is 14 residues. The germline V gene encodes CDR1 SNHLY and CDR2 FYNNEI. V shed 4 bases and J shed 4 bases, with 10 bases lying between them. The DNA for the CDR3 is TGTGCCAGCAGTGTCGAGGGTTTCACCGGGGAGCTGTTTTTT. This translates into CASSVEGFTGELFF.

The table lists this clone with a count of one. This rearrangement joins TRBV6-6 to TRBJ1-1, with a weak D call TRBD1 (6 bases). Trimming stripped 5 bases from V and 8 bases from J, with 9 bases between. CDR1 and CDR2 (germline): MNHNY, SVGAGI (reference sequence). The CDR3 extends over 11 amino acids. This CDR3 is CASSEGGEAFF. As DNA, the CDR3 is TGTGCCAGCAGTGAGGGGGGAGAAGCTTTCTTT.

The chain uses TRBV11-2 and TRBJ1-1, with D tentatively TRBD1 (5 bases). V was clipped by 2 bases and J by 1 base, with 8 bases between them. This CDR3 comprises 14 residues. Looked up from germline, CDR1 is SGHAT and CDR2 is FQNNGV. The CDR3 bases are TGTGCCAGCAGCTTATCGACAGCGAACACTGAAGCTTTCTTT. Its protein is CASSLSTANTEAFF.

CDR3: CASSPPVRLAGGDTQYF. The CDR3 coding sequence is TGTGCCAGCAGCCCGCCGGTAAGGCTAGCGGGAGGAGATACGCAGTATTTT. The chain combines TRBV7-9 with TRBJ2-3, with 11 bases identical to TRBD2. This CDR3 has 17 amino acids. V lost 5 bases and J lost 5; bases outside the gene matches: 12. The V gene's germline CDR1 is SEHNR and CDR2 FQNEAQ (reference sequence).

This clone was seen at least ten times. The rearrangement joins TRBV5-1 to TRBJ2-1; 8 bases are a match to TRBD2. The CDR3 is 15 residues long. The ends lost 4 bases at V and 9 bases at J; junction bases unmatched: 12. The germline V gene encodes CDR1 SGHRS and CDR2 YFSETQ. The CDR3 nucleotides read TGCGCCAGCAGCCCGCTCGGAGCGGGAGAGAGTGAGCAGTTCTTC. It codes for CASSPLGAGESEQFF.

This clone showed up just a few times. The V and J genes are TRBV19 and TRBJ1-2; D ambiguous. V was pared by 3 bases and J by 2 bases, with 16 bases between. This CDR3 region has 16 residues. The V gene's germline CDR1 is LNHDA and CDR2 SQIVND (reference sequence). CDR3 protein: CASSISVDIQNYGYTF. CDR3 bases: TGTGCCAGTAGTATTTCTGTAGACATTCAAAACTATGGCTACACCTTC.

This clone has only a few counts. In DNA, the CDR3 is TGTGCCGTACAGGGAAGAGAGACCCAGTACTTC. Residues: CAVQGRETQYF. The chain joins TRBV28 to TRBJ2-5; tentatively, D is TRBD1 (6 bases). Trimming removed 11 bases from V and 4 bases from J, with 11 bases in between. This CDR3 is built from 11 residues. Germline V gene lookup returns CDR1 MDHEN and CDR2 SYDVKM.

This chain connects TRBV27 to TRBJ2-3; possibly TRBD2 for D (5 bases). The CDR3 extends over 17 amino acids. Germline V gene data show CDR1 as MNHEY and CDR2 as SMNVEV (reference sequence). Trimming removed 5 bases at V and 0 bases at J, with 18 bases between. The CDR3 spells CASSPFRGRGSTDTQYF. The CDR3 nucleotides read TGTGCCAGCAGTCCCTTTCGCGGGCGTGGTAGCACAGATACGCAGTATTTT.

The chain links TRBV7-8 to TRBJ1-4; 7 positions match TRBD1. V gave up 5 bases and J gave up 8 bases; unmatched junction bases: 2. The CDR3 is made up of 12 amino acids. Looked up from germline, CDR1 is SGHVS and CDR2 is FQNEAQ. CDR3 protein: CASSATGEKLFF. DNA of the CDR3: TGTGCCAGCAGCGCGACAGGGGAAAAACTGTTTTTT. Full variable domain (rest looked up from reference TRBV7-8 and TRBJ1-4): GAGVSQSPRYKVAKRGQDVALRCDPISGHVSLFWYQQALGQGPEFLTYFQNEAQLDKSGLPSDRFFAERPEGSVSTLKIQRTQQEDSAVYLCASSATGEKLFFGSGTQLSVL.

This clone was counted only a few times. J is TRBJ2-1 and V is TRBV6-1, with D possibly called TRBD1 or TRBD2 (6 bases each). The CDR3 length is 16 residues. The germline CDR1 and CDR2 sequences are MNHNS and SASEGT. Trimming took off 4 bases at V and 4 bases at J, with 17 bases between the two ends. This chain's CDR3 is CASSVSGGRAYNEQFF. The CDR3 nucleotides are TGTGCCAGCAGTGTTTCTGGGGGGCGGGCGTACAATGAGCAGTTCTTC.

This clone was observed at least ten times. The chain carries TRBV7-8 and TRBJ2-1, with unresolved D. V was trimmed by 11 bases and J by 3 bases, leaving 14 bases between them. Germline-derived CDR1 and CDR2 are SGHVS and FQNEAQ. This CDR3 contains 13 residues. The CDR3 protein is CAGRKALYNEQFF. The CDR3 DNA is TGTGCCGGGCGAAAGGCCCTCTACAATGAGCAGTTCTTC.

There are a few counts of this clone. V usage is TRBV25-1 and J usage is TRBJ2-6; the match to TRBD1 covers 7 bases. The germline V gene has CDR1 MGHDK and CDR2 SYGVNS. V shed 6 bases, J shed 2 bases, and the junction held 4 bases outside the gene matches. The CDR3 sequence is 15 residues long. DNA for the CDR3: TGTGCCAGCAGCCGACAGGGTCCTGGGGCCAACGTCCTGACTTTC. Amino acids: CASSRQGPGANVLTF.

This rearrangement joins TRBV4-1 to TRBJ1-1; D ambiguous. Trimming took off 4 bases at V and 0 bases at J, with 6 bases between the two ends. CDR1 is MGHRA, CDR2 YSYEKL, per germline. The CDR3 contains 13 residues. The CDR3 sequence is CASSRQMNTEAFF. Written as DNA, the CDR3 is TGCGCCAGCAGCCGTCAGATGAACACTGAAGCTTTCTTT.